The clone carrying this T cell receptor (beta chain) was seen only a few times. Its antigen is still unknown. The CDR3 contains 14 residues. Trimming pared 8 bases from V and 3 bases from J, leaving 14 bases between. Germline V gene data show CDR1 as MNHNS and CDR2 as SASEGT. Incorporated into the TCR beta cDNA libraries were unique molecular identifiers, which served to reduce PCR and sequencing biases. From the PCR reads, TCRdb called clonotypes with MiXCR, one entry per CDR3 protein. The sample holds about 200,000 distinct CDR3 sequences; approximately 29% are singletons and the top ten take more than 3%. This sample is drawn from a study of post-analysis software for immune sequencing data. Study-wide background: Relapsing-remitting, secondary progressive and progressive-relapsing multiple sclerosis were all included among the disease courses. Study-wide points: Roughly 5 TRBV segments, TRBV5-6, TRBV5-1 and TRBV20-1 among them, were found more frequent in patients than controls. Multiple sclerosis patients showed significantly lower normalized Chao1 diversity than controls did. The authors found that F measure strongly co-clustered same-batch samples.

This sequence originates from a girl aged 2-17 years with multiple sclerosis. The rearrangement links TRBV6-1 to TRBJ2-4; possibly TRBD2 for D (7 bases). The sample consisted of blood. CDR3: CASDGGGVKNIQYF. The CDR3 DNA follows: TGTGCCAGCGATGGGGGGGGCGTCAAAAACATTCAGTACTTC.